This T cell receptor beta chain was sequenced for a study of T cells in Graves' hyperthyroidism and ophthalmopathy. Study-wide findings and caveats: Most thyroid-expanded clonotypes above 0.001 were also found in blood.

The CDR3 sequence is 14 residues long. Germline lookup yields CDR1 SNHLY and CDR2 FYNNEI. V lost 11 bases, J lost 0 bases, and 17 bases lay in between. RNA transcripts were the template for amplifying TCR beta CDR3 regions. Primed by the HTBI set, a first-round RT-PCR was run on the TCR CDR3. One entry per CDR3 protein results from TCRdb running MiXCR on the multiplex PCR reads. Among about 400,000 distinct CDR3 sequences listed, more than 13% were seen once. Many counts were recorded for this clonotype. Its specificity is unknown. The authors took PBMCs from over 8.5 ml fresh peripheral blood. Sequenced material: blood. The origin of this receptor is a man aged 50-59 years with Graves' ophthalmopathy. This chain connects TRBV2 to TRBJ2-7, with D perhaps given as TRBD1 or TRBD2 (5 bases each). The DNA of the CDR3 is TGTGCCGGACAAGACGACTACTACTCCTACGAGCAGTACTTC. As protein: CAGQDDYYSYEQYF.